This TCR beta chain was observed in a study of OX40 agonist ivuxolimab in advanced cancers. Study-level information: Males comprised about 84% of the group, whose mean age was roughly 60 years (range 23 to 79).

This clone occurred once. Profiling relied on immunoSEQ multiplex PCR, and the TCRdb table lists in-frame clones only, not all of them. The repertoire consists of around 20,000 clones, with approximately 80% occurring once and the leading ten covering 3.1%. Per germline, CDR1 MNHEY and CDR2 SMNVEV (reference sequence). The CDR3 length is 16 residues. J gave up 1 base and V 5 bases, and 5 bases lay outside the gene matches. V and J are TRBV27 and TRBJ2-5; 12 bases match TRBD2. Sequences were derived from CD4+ or CD8+ T cells sorted from blood, sampled in a trial of the OX40 agonist ivuxolimab. This TCR derives from an adult with an advanced solid tumor such as melanoma, head and neck, liver or kidney cancer. DNA for the CDR3: TGTGCCAGCAGTGAAGGACTAGCGGGGCTCCAAGAGACCCAGTACTTC. Its protein product is CASSEGLAGLQETQYF.